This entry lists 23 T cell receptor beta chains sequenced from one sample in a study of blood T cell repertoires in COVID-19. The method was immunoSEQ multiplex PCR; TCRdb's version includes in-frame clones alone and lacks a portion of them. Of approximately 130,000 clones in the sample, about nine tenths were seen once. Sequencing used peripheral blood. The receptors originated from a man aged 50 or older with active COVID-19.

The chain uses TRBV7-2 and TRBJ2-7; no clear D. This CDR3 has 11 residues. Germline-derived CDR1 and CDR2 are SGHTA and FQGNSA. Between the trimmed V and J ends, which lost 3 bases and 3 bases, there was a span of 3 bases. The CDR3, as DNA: TGTGCCAGCAGCTTTTACTACGAGCAGTACTTC. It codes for CASSFYYEQYF.

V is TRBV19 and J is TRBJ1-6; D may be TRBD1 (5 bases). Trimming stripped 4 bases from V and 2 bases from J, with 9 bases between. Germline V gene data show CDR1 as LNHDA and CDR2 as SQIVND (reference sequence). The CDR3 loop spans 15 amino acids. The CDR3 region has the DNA TGTGCCAGTAGTAGCACAGGTCCCTATAATTCACCCCTCCACTTT. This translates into CASSSTGPYNSPLHF.

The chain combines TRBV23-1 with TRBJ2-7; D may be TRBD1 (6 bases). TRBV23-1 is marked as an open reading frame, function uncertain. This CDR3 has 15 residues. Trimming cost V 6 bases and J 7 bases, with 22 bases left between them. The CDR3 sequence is CASRPLGTTVEEQYF. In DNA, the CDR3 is TGCGCCAGCAGGCCACTGGGGACAACCGTGGAAGAGCAGTACTTC.

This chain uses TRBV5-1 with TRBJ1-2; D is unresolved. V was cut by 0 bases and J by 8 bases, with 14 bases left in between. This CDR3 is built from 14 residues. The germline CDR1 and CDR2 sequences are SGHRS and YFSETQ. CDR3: CASSLDEYSRGYTF. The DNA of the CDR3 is TGCGCCAGCAGCTTGGATGAATACAGTCGGGGCTACACCTTC.

This CDR3 is CASSPGRGADTQYF. Here the CDR3 DNA reads TGTGCCAGCAGCCCTGGGCGGGGAGCAGATACGCAGTATTTT. The V call is TRBV11-3, the J call TRBJ2-3, with D tentatively TRBD2 (6 bases). Germline V gene sequence: CDR1 SGHNT, CDR2 YENEEA. V lost 5 bases and J lost 4, with 13 bases in between. CDR3 length equals 14 residues.

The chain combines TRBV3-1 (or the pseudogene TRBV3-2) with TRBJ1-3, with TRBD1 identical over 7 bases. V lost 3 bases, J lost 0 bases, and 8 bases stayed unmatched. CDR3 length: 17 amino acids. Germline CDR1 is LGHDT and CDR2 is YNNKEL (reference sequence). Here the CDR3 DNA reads TGTGCCAGCAGCCAGGGCAGGGGGTTATCCTCTGGAAACACCATATATTTT. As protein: CASSQGRGLSSGNTIYF.

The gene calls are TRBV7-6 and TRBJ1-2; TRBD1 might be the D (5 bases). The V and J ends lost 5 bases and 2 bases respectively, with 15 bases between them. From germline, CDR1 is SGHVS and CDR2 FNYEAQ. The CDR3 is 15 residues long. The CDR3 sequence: CASSPAGGSNYGYTF. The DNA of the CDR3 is TGTGCCAGCAGCCCCGCCGGGGGGTCGAACTATGGCTACACCTTC.

The CDR3 DNA reads TGTGCCAGCAGCATGAGGGGGGGCCGGGAGCAGTACTTC. Residues: CASSMRGGREQYF. The genes are TRBV5-4 and TRBJ2-7; D possibly corresponds to TRBD2 (7 bases). The V end was cut by 4 bases, the J end by 7 bases, with 15 bases between. CDR1 is SGHNT, CDR2 YYREEE, per germline (reference sequence). This CDR3 is 13 amino acids long.

The CDR3 sequence is CASSKDRVGEKLFF. Written as DNA, the CDR3 is TGTGCCAGCAGCAAGGACAGGGTCGGTGAAAAACTGTTTTTT. This chain joins TRBV7-6 and TRBJ1-4, with 8 positions matching TRBD1. V trimming: 5 bases; J trimming: 7 bases; junction bases outside the gene matches: 6. Germline CDR1 and CDR2: SGHVS and FNYEAQ. The CDR3 sequence is 14 residues long.

CDR3 amino acids: CAISSNTNEQYF. The CDR3 DNA sequence: TGTGCCATCAGTTCGAACACAAACGAGCAGTACTTC. This rearrangement joins TRBV10-3 to TRBJ2-7; D unclear. The CDR3 loop spans 12 amino acids. V was trimmed by 5 bases and J by 5 bases, leaving 10 bases between them. Per the germline V gene, CDR1 is ENHRY and CDR2 is SYGVKD.

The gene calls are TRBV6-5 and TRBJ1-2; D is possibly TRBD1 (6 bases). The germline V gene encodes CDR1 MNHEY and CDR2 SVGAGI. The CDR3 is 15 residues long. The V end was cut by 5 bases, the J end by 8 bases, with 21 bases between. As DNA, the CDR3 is TGTGCCAGCAGTACAGGGCGGGGGTCCCTCCAGGGCTACACCTTC. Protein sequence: CASSTGRGSLQGYTF.

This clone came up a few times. In nucleotides, the CDR3 is TGTGCCAGCAGTTACTCCTACACGCAGTATTTT. It is translated as CASSYSYTQYF. The chain uses TRBV6-6 and TRBJ2-3; no definite D call. With 0 bases removed from V and 9 bases from J, the gap between germline ends came to 4 bases. This CDR3 is 11 amino acids long. CDR1 and CDR2 (germline): MNHNY, SVGAGI (reference sequence).

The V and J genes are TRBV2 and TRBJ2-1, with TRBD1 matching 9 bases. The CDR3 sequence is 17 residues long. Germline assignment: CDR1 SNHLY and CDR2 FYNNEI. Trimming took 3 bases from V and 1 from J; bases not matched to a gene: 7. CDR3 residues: CASSDPVQGASYNEQFF. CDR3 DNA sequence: TGTGCCAGCAGTGACCCAGTACAGGGGGCATCCTACAATGAGCAGTTCTTC. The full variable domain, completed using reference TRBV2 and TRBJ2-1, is EPEVTQTPSHQVTQMGQEVILRCVPISNHLYFYWYRQILGQKVEFLVSFYNNEISEKSEIFDDQFSVERPDGSNFTLKIRSTKLEDSAMYFCASSDPVQGASYNEQFFGPGTRLTVL.

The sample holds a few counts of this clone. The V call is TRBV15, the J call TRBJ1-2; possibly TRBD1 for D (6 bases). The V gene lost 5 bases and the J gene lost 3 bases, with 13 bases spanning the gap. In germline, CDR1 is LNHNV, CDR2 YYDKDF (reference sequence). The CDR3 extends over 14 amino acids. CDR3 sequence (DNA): TGTGCCACCAGCGTTAGGGGGGGTGACTATGGCTACACCTTC. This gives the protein CATSVRGGDYGYTF.

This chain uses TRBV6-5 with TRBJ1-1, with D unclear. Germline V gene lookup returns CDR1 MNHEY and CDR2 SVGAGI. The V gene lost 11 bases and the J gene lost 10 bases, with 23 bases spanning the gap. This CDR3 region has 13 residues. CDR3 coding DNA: TGTGCCGCTAGAGGTCCAGCTACCCTGGGAGCTTTCTTT. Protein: CAARGPATLGAFF.

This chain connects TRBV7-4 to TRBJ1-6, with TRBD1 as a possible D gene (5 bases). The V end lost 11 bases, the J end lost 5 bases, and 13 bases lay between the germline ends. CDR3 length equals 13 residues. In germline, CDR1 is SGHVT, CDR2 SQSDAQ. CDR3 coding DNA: TGTGCCCAGAAAGGGGTAGATAATTCACCCCTCCACTTT. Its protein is CAQKGVDNSPLHF.

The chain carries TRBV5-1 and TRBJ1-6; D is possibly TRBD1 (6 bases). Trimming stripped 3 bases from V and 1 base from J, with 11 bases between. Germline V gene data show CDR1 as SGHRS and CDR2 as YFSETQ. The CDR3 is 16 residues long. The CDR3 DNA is TGCGCCAGCAGCTCTTCAGGGGAATCCTATAATTCACCCCTCCACTTT. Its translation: CASSSSGESYNSPLHF.

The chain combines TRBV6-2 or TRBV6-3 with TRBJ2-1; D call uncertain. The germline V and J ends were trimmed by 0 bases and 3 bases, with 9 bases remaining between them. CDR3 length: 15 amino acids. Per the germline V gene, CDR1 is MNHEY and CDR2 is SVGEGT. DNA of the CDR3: TGTGCCAGCAGTTACTCGAGGTCCGTCTACAATGAGCAGTTCTTC. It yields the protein CASSYSRSVYNEQFF.

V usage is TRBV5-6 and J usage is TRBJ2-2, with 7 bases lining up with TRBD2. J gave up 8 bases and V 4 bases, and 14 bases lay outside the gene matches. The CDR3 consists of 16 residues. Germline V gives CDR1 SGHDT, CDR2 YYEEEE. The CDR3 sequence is CASSDTGRVFAGELFF. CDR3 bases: TGTGCCAGCAGCGACACGGGGAGGGTGTTTGCGGGGGAGCTGTTTTTT. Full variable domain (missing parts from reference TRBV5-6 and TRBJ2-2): DAGVTQSPTHLIKTRGQQVTLRCSPKSGHDTVSWYQQALGQGPQFIFQYYEEEERQRGNFPDRFSGHQFPNYSSELNVNALLLGDSALYLCASSDTGRVFAGELFFGEGSRLTVL.

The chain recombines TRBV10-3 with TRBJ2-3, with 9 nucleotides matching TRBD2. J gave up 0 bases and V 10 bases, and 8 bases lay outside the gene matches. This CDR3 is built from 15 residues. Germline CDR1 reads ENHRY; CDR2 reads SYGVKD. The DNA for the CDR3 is TGTGCCACAGCGGGGGGAGATACTAGCACAGATACGCAGTATTTT. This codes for CATAGGDTSTDTQYF.

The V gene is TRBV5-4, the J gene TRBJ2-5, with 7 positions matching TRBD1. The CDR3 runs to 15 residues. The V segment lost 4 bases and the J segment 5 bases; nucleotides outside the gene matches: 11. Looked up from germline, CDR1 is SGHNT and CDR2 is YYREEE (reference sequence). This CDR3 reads CASSHAVQGWETQYF. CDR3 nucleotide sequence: TGTGCCAGCAGCCACGCTGTACAGGGGTGGGAGACCCAGTACTTC.

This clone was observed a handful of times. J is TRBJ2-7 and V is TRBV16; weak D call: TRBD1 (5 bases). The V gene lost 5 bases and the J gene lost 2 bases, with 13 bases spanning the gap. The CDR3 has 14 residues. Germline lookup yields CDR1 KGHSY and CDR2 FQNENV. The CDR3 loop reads CASSSADSTYEQYF. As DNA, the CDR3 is TGTGCCAGCAGCAGCGCAGACAGTACCTACGAGCAGTACTTC.

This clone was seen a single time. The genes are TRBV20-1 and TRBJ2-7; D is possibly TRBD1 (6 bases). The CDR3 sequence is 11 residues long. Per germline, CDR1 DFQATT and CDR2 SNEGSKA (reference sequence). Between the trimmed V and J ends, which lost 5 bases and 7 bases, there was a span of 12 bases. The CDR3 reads CSAAMDSEQYF. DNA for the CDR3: TGCAGTGCTGCCATGGACAGTGAGCAGTACTTC.